The 32 T cell receptor beta chains in this list originate from one sample, sequenced in a study of response to subunit inactivated influenza vaccine. MiXCR was run by TCRdb on the RT-PCR reads, yielding one entry per CDR3 protein. The profile covers about 540,000 distinct CDR3 sequences, with under 30% appearing a single time and approximately 3% taken by the ten largest. This sample also belongs to another study, concerning T cells expressing NK-cell markers. This second study notes: Making the TCR beta cDNA relied on 5'RACE template switching with UMIs.

The sequencing used CD4+ T cells sorted from PBMCs, collected approximately 13 days after vaccination. These receptors were obtained from a man aged 50 to 59 who received an inactivated influenza vaccine.

The V gene is TRBV7-2, the J gene TRBJ2-1; 11 positions match TRBD2. CDR1 SGHTA and CDR2 FQGNSA come from the germline V gene. This CDR3 is built from 15 residues. V dropped 3 bases and J dropped 8; count of bases not matched to a gene: 6. The CDR3 protein is CASSLNSGGAYEQFF. Here the CDR3 DNA reads TGTGCCAGCAGCTTGAATAGCGGGGGGGCCTATGAGCAGTTCTTC.

The chain combines TRBV6-2 or TRBV6-3 with TRBJ2-1; 13 bases are a match to TRBD2. CDR3 length: 16 residues. CDR1 and CDR2 from the germline V gene are MNHEY and SVGEGT. V was pared by 4 bases and J by 5 bases, with 5 bases of the junction left unmatched. This CDR3 reads CASSWTSGRINNEQFF. DNA for the CDR3: TGTGCCAGCAGTTGGACTAGCGGGAGAATAAACAATGAGCAGTTCTTC.

The chain employs TRBV20-1 and TRBJ2-7; maybe TRBD2 (6 bases). Deletions cut 0 bases from V and 3 bases from J, with 12 bases between. This CDR3 has 14 residues. Germline V lookup: CDR1 DFQATT, CDR2 SNEGSKA (reference sequence). The CDR3 sequence: CSAREMEGLYEQYF. As DNA, the CDR3 is TGCAGTGCTAGAGAGATGGAGGGACTCTACGAGCAGTACTTC.

The chain joins TRBV3-1 to TRBJ1-5; D possibly corresponds to TRBD1 (5 bases). The CDR3 runs to 12 residues. Germline CDR1 reads LGHDT; CDR2 reads YNNKEL (reference sequence). Trimming cost V 1 base and J 9 bases, with 7 bases left between them. This CDR3 is CASSQAGGPQHF. DNA for the CDR3: TGTGCCAGCAGCCAAGCTGGGGGGCCCCAGCATTTT.

The chain couples TRBV7-2 to TRBJ1-2, with a weak D call TRBD1 (5 bases). CDR1 SGHTA and CDR2 FQGNSA come from the germline V gene. The CDR3 covers 14 residues. Trimming cost V 5 bases and J 2 bases, with 12 bases left between them. The CDR3 loop is CASSPGTQNYGYTF. The CDR3 DNA sequence: TGTGCCAGCAGCCCCGGGACGCAGAACTATGGCTACACCTTC.

This clonotype occurred many times. The chain couples TRBV15 to TRBJ2-1; D unresolved. The CDR3 is made up of 12 amino acids. V was cut by 0 bases and J by 10 bases, with 7 bases left in between. Germline values: CDR1 LNHNV, CDR2 YYDKDF (reference sequence). The CDR3 protein is CATSRDFAEQFF. The CDR3 DNA follows: TGTGCCACCAGCAGAGACTTCGCGGAGCAGTTCTTC.

V usage is TRBV28 and J usage is TRBJ2-1, with D tentatively TRBD2 (5 bases). Trimming took 6 bases from V and 8 from J, leaving 23 bases between them. This CDR3 has 16 amino acids. Germline CDR1 MDHEN, CDR2 SYDVKM. In DNA form, the CDR3 reads TGTGCCAGCAGCTCACGCGCGGCTAGCCCCTTGGATGAGCAGTTCTTC. It specifies CASSSRAASPLDEQFF.

The rearrangement uses TRBV20-1 and TRBJ2-5; D possibly corresponds to TRBD2 (6 bases). The V gene's germline CDR1 is DFQATT and CDR2 SNEGSKA (reference sequence). The length of the CDR3 is 14 residues. V shed 3 bases and J shed 5 bases, with 16 bases lying between them. Here the CDR3 DNA reads TGCAGTGCTAGTGATCTCGGGGGTGGGGAGACCCAGTACTTC. Amino acid sequence: CSASDLGGGETQYF.

The chain links TRBV20-1 to TRBJ2-2; 8 bases line up with TRBD1. This CDR3 spans 14 amino acids. The germline gives CDR1 DFQATT, CDR2 SNEGSKA (reference sequence). V lost 5 bases to trimming and J lost 6 bases; unmatched junction nucleotides: 8. The CDR3 DNA reads TGCAGTGCTGCGAAGGACAGGGCGTCCGGGGAGCTGTTTTTT. It translates to CSAAKDRASGELFF.

The CDR3 bases are TGCAGTGCTCAAAGCCGGGACAGAGCTTTCTCTGGAAACACCATATATTTT. It encodes CSAQSRDRAFSGNTIYF. This rearrangement joins TRBV20-1 to TRBJ1-3; 7 bases fit TRBD1. Trimming at V came to 5 bases and at J to 0 bases, leaving 13 bases not matched to a gene. Per the germline V gene, CDR1 is DFQATT and CDR2 is SNEGSKA (reference sequence). This CDR3 has 17 amino acids.

This clonotype was picked up a small number of times. The chain links TRBV9 to TRBJ2-1; D not certain. V dropped 0 bases and J dropped 0 bases, with 10 bases sitting between them. CDR1 and CDR2 (germline): SGDLS, YYNGEE. This CDR3 is 16 amino acids long. The CDR3 DNA follows: TGTGCCAGCAGCGTAGATATGACGAGCTCCTACAATGAGCAGTTCTTC. Protein sequence: CASSVDMTSSYNEQFF.

This clonotype was counted ten times or more. The chain carries TRBV7-2 and TRBJ2-7; 9 bases are a match to TRBD1. The CDR3 loop spans 19 amino acids. CDR1 SGHTA and CDR2 FQGNSA come from the germline V gene. The trim removed 0 bases at V and 6 bases at J, leaving 18 bases unmatched. Here the CDR3 DNA reads TGTGCCAGCAGCTTAGCCCGGACAGGGACAGGGACTTCTCTCCGCGAGCAGTACTTC. Amino acid sequence: CASSLARTGTGTSLREQYF.

This clonotype appeared a few times. The J gene is TRBJ2-7, the V gene TRBV5-6, with 9 nucleotides matching TRBD1. The CDR3 totals 15 residues. After removal of 4 bases from V and 2 bases from J, the junction contained 7 bases not matched to a gene. Germline V lookup: CDR1 SGHDT, CDR2 YYEEEE. The CDR3 reads CASSLPRQGAYEQYF. CDR3 DNA: TGTGCCAGCAGCCTACCCCGACAGGGGGCCTACGAGCAGTACTTC. The full variable domain, its missing parts supplied by reference TRBV5-6 and TRBJ2-7, is DAGVTQSPTHLIKTRGQQVTLRCSPKSGHDTVSWYQQALGQGPQFIFQYYEEEERQRGNFPDRFSGHQFPNYSSELNVNALLLGDSALYLCASSLPRQGAYEQYFGPGTRLTVT.

Here the CDR3 DNA reads TGTGCCAGCAGCGTAGGGACACCCCAGCGTGAAAAACTGTTTTTT. Protein: CASSVGTPQREKLFF. The chain couples TRBV9 to TRBJ1-4; perhaps TRBD1 as D (5 bases). V gave up 0 bases and J gave up 7 bases, with 13 bases separating them. The CDR3 extends over 15 amino acids. CDR1 and CDR2 (germline): SGDLS, YYNGEE.

This clonotype was detected only a few times. The rearrangement uses TRBV29-1 and TRBJ2-1; D perhaps matches TRBD2 (6 bases). Trimming stripped 8 bases from V and 11 bases from J, with 16 bases between. CDR1 is SQVTM, CDR2 ANQGSEA, per germline. The CDR3 covers 11 residues. The CDR3, as DNA: TGCAGCCAAGGAGGGGAGAGGAAGCAGTTCTTC. Protein product: CSQGGERKQFF.

The V and J genes are TRBV7-9 and TRBJ2-1; D perhaps matches TRBD2 (7 bases). Germline V gene sequence: CDR1 SEHNR, CDR2 FQNEAQ (reference sequence). This CDR3 has 16 amino acids. The V and J ends lost 2 bases and 6 bases respectively, with 17 bases between them. DNA of the CDR3: TGTGCCAGCAGCTTATTTAGGGGGGGCTTGTCCAATGAGCAGTTCTTC. Translated: CASSLFRGGLSNEQFF.

The gene calls are TRBV20-1 and TRBJ2-2; 11 positions agree with TRBD2. V was clipped by 2 bases and J by 7 bases; unmatched bases: 18. The CDR3 is 19 residues long. Germline V gene sequence: CDR1 DFQATT, CDR2 SNEGSKA (reference sequence). The CDR3 is CSARRPLGLAGGPDGELFF. As DNA, the CDR3 is TGCAGTGCTAGACGGCCCTTGGGGTTAGCGGGAGGGCCTGACGGGGAGCTGTTTTTT.

The chain carries TRBV5-1 and TRBJ1-4; D gene unclear. The CDR3 sequence is 15 residues long. Germline assignment: CDR1 SGHRS and CDR2 YFSETQ. Trimming cost V 2 bases and J 0 bases, with 8 bases left between them. The CDR3 DNA reads TGCGCCAGCAGCTTTGGCGGACCAACTAATGAAAAACTGTTTTTT. Its protein product is CASSFGGPTNEKLFF.

This clonotype was observed many times. This CDR3 reads CAREATNHYSYNSPLHF. The CDR3 DNA is TGCGCCCGTGAGGCCACCAACCACTACTCCTATAATTCACCCCTCCACTTT. The V gene is TRBV5-1, the J gene TRBJ1-6; the D is unclear. The CDR3 contains 17 residues. V was trimmed by 10 bases and J by 0 bases, leaving 20 bases between them. Germline values: CDR1 SGHRS, CDR2 YFSETQ.

The V gene is TRBV3-1, the J gene TRBJ2-5; D is uncertain. This CDR3 spans 12 amino acids. Deletions cut 4 bases from V and 5 bases from J, with 8 bases between. Germline lookup yields CDR1 LGHDT and CDR2 YNNKEL (reference sequence). The CDR3 DNA follows: TGTGCCAGCAGCCCTACGCCGGAGACCCAGTACTTC. Translating it yields CASSPTPETQYF.

At least ten counts were recorded for this clonotype. V gene TRBV24-1 combines with J gene TRBJ2-1, with 7 bases fitting TRBD1. The CDR3 is 14 residues long. Trimming removed 4 bases from V and 8 bases from J; junction bases left unmatched: 7. The germline gives CDR1 KGHDR, CDR2 SFDVKD. CDR3 protein: CATSDRIDRDEQFF. As DNA, the CDR3 is TGTGCCACCAGTGACCGAATTGACAGGGATGAGCAGTTCTTC.

This clonotype was observed a handful of times. CDR3 coding DNA: TGTGCCAGCATCATGGACTACCTCTCCTACAATGAGCAGTTCTTC. Translated: CASIMDYLSYNEQFF. The chain joins TRBV7-2 to TRBJ2-1, with a tentative D call TRBD2 (6 bases). CDR1 and CDR2 (germline): SGHTA, FQGNSA. V shed 7 bases and J shed 0 bases, with 13 bases lying between them. The CDR3 is 15 residues long.

This chain uses TRBV5-1 with TRBJ1-3; D unresolved. Germline V CDR1 and CDR2: SGHRS, YFSETQ. Deletions cut 2 bases from V and 0 bases from J, with 3 bases between. The CDR3 has 13 residues. For the CDR3, the DNA is TGCGCCAGCAGCTTTCGCTCTGGAAACACCATATATTTT. Protein sequence: CASSFRSGNTIYF.

This clonotype occurred many times. This sequence joins TRBV4-1 and TRBJ2-2, with no clear D. V lost 1 base and J 7 bases, leaving 4 bases between the germline ends. Per germline, CDR1 MGHRA and CDR2 YSYEKL. The CDR3 runs to 12 residues. The CDR3 region is CASSQAFGELFF. As DNA, the CDR3 is TGCGCCAGCAGCCAAGCTTTCGGGGAGCTGTTTTTT.

This clonotype was detected a few times. The CDR3 nucleotides read TGTGCCAGCAGTTTAGGGAGACCGACGGACTTCCAAGAGACCCAGTACTTC. Protein sequence: CASSLGRPTDFQETQYF. This chain connects TRBV27 to TRBJ2-5; a possible D gene is TRBD2 (5 bases). The CDR3 loop spans 17 amino acids. CDR1 MNHEY and CDR2 SMNVEV come from the germline V gene (reference sequence). V lost 2 bases to trimming and J lost 1 base, with 17 bases between them.

This clonotype was observed at least ten times. CDR3 region: CASSAYRGQIGTDTQYF. CDR3 sequence (DNA): TGTGCCAGCAGCGCCTACAGGGGGCAGATCGGCACAGATACGCAGTATTTT. The chain links TRBV7-8 to TRBJ2-3, with 9 nucleotides matching TRBD1. The germline gives CDR1 SGHVS, CDR2 FQNEAQ. The CDR3 runs to 17 residues. Unmatched junction bases numbered 10, after V lost 5 bases and J lost 1 base.

The chain couples TRBV3-1 to TRBJ2-3, with D hard to call. Trimming pared 5 bases from V and 3 bases from J, leaving 12 bases between. Germline V gene lookup returns CDR1 LGHDT and CDR2 YNNKEL (reference sequence). The CDR3 totals 14 residues. The CDR3 sequence is CASSDVGRTDTQYF. CDR3 nucleotide sequence: TGTGCCAGCAGCGATGTTGGGCGAACAGATACGCAGTATTTT.

V and J are TRBV10-3 and TRBJ1-2, with D perhaps TRBD1 (6 bases). This CDR3 is built from 15 residues. V was cut by 0 bases and J by 6 bases, with 14 bases left in between. Germline values: CDR1 ENHRY, CDR2 SYGVKD. The CDR3, as DNA: TGTGCCATCAGTGAGTCCCCGGGGGCAGGGGATGGCTACACCTTC. Translation gives CAISESPGAGDGYTF.

The chain has TRBV28 and TRBJ2-7, with TRBD1 identical over 11 bases. CDR3 size: 14 residues. J gave up 9 bases and V 5 bases, and 9 bases lay outside the gene matches. The germline V gene encodes CDR1 MDHEN and CDR2 SYDVKM. CDR3 DNA sequence: TGTGCCAGCAGTCCCTCCGGGACAGGGGGAGCGCAGTACTTC. Its translation is CASSPSGTGGAQYF.

This clonotype showed up many times. The rearrangement joins TRBV5-1 to TRBJ2-7, with TRBD1 matching 10 bases. The V segment lost 2 bases and the J segment 5 bases; nucleotides outside the gene matches: 4. The CDR3 has 14 residues. CDR1 is SGHRS, CDR2 YFSETQ, per germline. CDR3 loop: CASSFRDRGHEQYF. In DNA form, the CDR3 reads TGCGCCAGCAGCTTCCGGGACAGGGGCCACGAGCAGTACTTC.

V and J are TRBV6-5 and TRBJ2-7, with a possible D match to TRBD1 (6 bases). This CDR3 comprises 17 residues. Per germline, CDR1 MNHEY and CDR2 SVGAGI. V lost 4 bases and J 3 bases, leaving 22 bases between the germline ends. Here the CDR3 DNA reads TGTGCCAGCAGTTCGCCCCAGGTTTGGGTCAGGGGCTACGAGCAGTACTTC. Residues: CASSSPQVWVRGYEQYF.

This clonotype has just a few counts. The rearrangement joins TRBV12-3 or TRBV12-4 to TRBJ1-1, with D possibly being TRBD1 (5 bases). V was shortened by 3 bases and J by 7 bases, with 12 bases between the two germline ends. The CDR3 length is 13 residues. The CDR3 reads CASSFELGREAFF. In nucleotides, the CDR3 is TGTGCCAGCAGTTTCGAGCTGGGACGTGAAGCTTTCTTT.